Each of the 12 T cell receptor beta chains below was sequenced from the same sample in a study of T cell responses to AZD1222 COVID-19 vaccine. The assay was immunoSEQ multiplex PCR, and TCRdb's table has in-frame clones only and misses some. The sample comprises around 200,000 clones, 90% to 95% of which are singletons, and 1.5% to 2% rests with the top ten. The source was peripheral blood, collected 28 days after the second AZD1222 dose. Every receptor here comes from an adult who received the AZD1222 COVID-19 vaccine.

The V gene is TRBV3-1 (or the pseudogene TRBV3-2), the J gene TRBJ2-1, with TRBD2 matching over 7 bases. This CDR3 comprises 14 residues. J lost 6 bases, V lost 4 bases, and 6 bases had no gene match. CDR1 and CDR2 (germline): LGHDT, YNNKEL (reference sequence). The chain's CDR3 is CASSPLPSGNEQFF. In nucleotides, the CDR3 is TGTGCCAGCAGCCCGCTCCCTAGCGGCAATGAGCAGTTCTTC.

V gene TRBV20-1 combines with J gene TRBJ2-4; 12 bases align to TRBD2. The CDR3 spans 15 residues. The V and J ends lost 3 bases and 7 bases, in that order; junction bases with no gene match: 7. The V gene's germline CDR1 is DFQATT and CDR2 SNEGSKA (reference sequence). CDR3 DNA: TGCAGTGCTAGTGCTAGCGGGAGGGCCGGGAACATTCAGTACTTC. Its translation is CSASASGRAGNIQYF.

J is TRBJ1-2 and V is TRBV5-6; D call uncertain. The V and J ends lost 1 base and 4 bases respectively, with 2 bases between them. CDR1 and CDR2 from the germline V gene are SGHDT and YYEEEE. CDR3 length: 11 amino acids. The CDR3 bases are TGTGCCAGCAGCTTGAGCTATGGCTACACCTTC. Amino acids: CASSLSYGYTF.

CDR3 in amino acids: CASSIGQNTGELFF. The CDR3 DNA sequence: TGTGCCAGTAGTATTGGGCAGAACACCGGGGAGCTGTTTTTT. This chain links TRBV19 with TRBJ2-2; D uncertain. From germline, CDR1 is LNHDA and CDR2 SQIVND (reference sequence). V dropped 3 bases and J dropped 1 base, with 6 bases sitting between them. This CDR3 spans 14 amino acids.

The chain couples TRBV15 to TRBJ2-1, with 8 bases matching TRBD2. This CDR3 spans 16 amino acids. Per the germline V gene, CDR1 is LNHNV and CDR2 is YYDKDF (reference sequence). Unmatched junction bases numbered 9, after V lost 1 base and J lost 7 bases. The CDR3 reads CATSRVPTGTRNEQFF. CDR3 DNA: TGTGCCACCAGCAGAGTACCCACCGGGACTAGAAATGAGCAGTTCTTC.

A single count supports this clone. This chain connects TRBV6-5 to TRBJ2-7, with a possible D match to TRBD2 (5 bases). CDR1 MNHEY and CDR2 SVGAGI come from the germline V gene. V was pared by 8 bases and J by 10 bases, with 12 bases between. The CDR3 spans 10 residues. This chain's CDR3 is CASADLVQYF. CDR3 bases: TGTGCCAGCGCGGACTTGGTACAGTACTTC.

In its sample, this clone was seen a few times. CDR3 in DNA: TGTGCCGGAGACAGGGGGGGCACTGAAGCTTTCTTT. It encodes CAGDRGGTEAFF. J is TRBJ1-1 and V is TRBV30; 9 bases map to TRBD1. The CDR3 length is 12 residues. Germline trimming cut 8 bases from V and 4 bases from J; bases unmatched to any gene: 5. Germline lookup yields CDR1 GTSNPN and CDR2 SVGIG (reference sequence). Complete variable domain (other parts from reference TRBV30 and TRBJ1-1): SQTIHQWPATLVQPVGSPLSLECTVEGTSNPNLYWYRQAAGRGLQLLFYSVGIGQISSEVPQNLSASRPQDRQFILSSKKLLLSDSGFYLCAGDRGGTEAFFGQGTRLTVV.

The CDR3 here is CAWSVVQGPYEQYF. The CDR3 DNA follows: TGTGCCTGGAGTGTTGTGCAAGGCCCCTACGAGCAGTACTTC. The rearrangement links TRBV30 to TRBJ2-7; no reliable D call. Germline CDR1 reads GTSNPN; CDR2 reads SVGIG (reference sequence). The CDR3 spans 14 residues. Trimming left V 0 bases short and J 2 bases short, with 11 bases between.

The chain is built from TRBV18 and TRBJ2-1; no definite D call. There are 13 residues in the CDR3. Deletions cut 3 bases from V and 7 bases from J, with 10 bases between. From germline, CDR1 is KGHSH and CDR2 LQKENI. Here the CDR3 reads CASSPTVRNEQFF. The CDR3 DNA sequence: TGTGCCAGCTCACCCACGGTGAGGAATGAGCAGTTCTTC.

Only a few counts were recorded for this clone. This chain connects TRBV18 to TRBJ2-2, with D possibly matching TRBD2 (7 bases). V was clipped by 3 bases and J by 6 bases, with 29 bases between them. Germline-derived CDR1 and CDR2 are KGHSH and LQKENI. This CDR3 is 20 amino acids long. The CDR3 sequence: CASSPLRWGGQHPGSGELFF. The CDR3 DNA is TGTGCCAGCTCACCCCTGCGGTGGGGGGGCCAACACCCCGGGTCCGGGGAGCTGTTTTTT.

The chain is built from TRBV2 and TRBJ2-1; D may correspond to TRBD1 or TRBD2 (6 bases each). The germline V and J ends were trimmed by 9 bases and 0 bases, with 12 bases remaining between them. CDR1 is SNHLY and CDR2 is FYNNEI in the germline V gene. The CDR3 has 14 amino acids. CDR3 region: CASPGASSYNEQFF. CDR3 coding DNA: TGTGCCAGTCCGGGGGCAAGCTCCTACAATGAGCAGTTCTTC.

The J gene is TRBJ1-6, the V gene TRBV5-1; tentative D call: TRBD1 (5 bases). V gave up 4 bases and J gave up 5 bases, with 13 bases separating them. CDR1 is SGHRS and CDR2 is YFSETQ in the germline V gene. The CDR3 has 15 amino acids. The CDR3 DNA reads TGCGCCAGCAGCCGATGGACATCCAATAATTCACCCCTCCACTTT. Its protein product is CASSRWTSNNSPLHF.